This T cell receptor beta chain was observed in a study of spatial heterogeneity in lung cancer (dated by TCRdb to the late 2010s). Context from the whole study: Beta-chain transcripts were consistently detected in greater numbers than alpha-chain transcripts, which likely reflects a higher abundance of beta-chain transcripts. Nonsynonymous mutation counts, determined by whole-exome sequencing of tumor tissue, were related to TCR repertoire features. TCR alpha and beta repertoires were quantitatively compared across multiple tumor regions, matched nontumor lung and blood in non-small cell lung cancer. Both alpha and beta chains were TCR-sequenced in roughly 200 tumor regions, 64 matched nontumor lung samples and roughly 50 PBMC samples obtained at surgery. In the raw uncorrected reads, each unique combination of TCR and UMI appeared more than ten times on average. A strong correlation was found between TCR transcript counts in tumor regions and a T cell transcriptional module score from matched bulk RNA-seq.

The sample's time point label, decoded: sample taken at primary tumor resection. Donors were around 71 patients with early-stage, untreated non-small cell lung cancer from the lung TRACERx cohort. For TCR sequencing, whole RNA was extracted from tumor and nontumor lung tissue, or from cryopreserved PBMC samples, and no cell sorting was done. A patient was chosen for TCR sequencing only when enough RNA was available from at least two tumor regions. Tumor and adjacent nontumor lung specimens were reviewed by a lung pathologist before selection. This clonotype registers as medium-sized (0.01 to 0.1%) within its sample. The antigen this receptor binds is unknown. The input lacks base qualities; no much larger clone sits a single base away. A library made for alpha chains picked up this beta chain off target, so its size means little. Results the study describes overall, beyond this receptor: Estimated TCR-seq coverage of tumor T cells was only about 7.2% for alpha chains and about 14% for beta chains. Counts of ubiquitous and regional expanded TCRs were found to correlate with counts of ubiquitous and regional nonsynonymous mutations, respectively. Additional single-cell paired TCR alpha and beta sequencing was considered necessary to confirm, at a functional level, the hypothesis that regional TCRs recognize regional mutations. The number of expanded intratumoral alpha and beta TCRs correlated with the tumor nonsynonymous mutation count.

Receptors were amplified or captured by 5' RACE. The sequencer was a NextSeq 500. The TCR library protocol attached a unique molecular identifier to each TCR cDNA molecule to allow correction of PCR and sequencing errors. The authors' analysis ran thus. Decombinator tools were used for TCR identification, UMI-based error correction and CDR3 extraction. TCRs above a frequency of 2 per 1,000, corresponding to the top 1% of the tumor frequency distribution, were defined as expanded. Expanded tumor TCRs statistically deemed absent (corrected P<0.05) from at least one tumor region were classed as regional, and all other expanded tumor TCRs were classed as ubiquitous. Renyi diversity was calculated using the R vegan package after each repertoire was subsampled 100 times to 5,000 TCRs. CDR3 similarity networks were built from amino acid triplet string-kernel similarity, with CDR3s being connected when pairwise similarity was above 0.82. TCRdb's own reprocessing of the public reads used fastp at Q25 and MiXCR and kept productive beta chains. Every CDR3 protein is listed once, alongside the most common genes and DNA of its rows. The V and J calls and clone size are TCRdb's, not the authors'. The sample table contains 9,500 to 12,000 distinct CDR3 sequences; only one count was recorded for under 9.5% of them. The top ten constitute roughly a fifth of the sample.

A distance of 9 bases separates the germline ends of V and J, which lose 6 bases and 0 bases respectively. The CDR3 runs 14 residues from the cysteine to the phenylalanine. This entry keeps only the CDR3 DNA: 42 bases, framed from base 1. The clonotype comes from a female donor with early-stage non-small cell lung cancer. The chain is encoded by TRBV12-3 or TRBV12-4 joined to TRBJ2-1; no D gene can be assigned with confidence. The starting material was lung tumor tissue, obtained at surgery. The nucleotide sequence is TGTGCCAGCAGCCATCGGAGCTCCTACAATGAGCAGTTCTTC. Its protein product is CASSHRSSYNEQFF.